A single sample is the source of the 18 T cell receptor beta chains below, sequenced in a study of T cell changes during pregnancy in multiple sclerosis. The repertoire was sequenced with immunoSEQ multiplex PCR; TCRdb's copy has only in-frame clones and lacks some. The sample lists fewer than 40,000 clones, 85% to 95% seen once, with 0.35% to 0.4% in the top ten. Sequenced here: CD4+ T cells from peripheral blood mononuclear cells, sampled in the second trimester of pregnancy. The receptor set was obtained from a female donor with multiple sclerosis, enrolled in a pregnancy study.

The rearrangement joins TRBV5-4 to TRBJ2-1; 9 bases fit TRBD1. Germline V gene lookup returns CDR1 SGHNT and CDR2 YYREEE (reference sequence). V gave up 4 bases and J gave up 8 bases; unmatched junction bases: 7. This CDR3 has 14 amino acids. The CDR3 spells CASSPGTGFDEQFF. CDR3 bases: TGTGCCAGCAGCCCCGGGACAGGGTTTGATGAGCAGTTCTTC.

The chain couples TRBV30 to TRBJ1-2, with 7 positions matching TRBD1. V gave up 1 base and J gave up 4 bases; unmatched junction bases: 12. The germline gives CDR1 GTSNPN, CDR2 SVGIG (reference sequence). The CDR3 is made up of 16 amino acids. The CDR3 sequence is CAWSGPGQRIFYGYTF. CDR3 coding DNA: TGTGCCTGGAGTGGACCGGGACAGAGGATTTTCTATGGCTACACCTTC.

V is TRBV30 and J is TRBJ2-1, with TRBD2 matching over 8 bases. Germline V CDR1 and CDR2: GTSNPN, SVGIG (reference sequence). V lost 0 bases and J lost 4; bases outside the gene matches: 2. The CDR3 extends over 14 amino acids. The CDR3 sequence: CAWSVASGYNEQFF. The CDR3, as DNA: TGTGCCTGGAGTGTAGCTAGCGGGTACAATGAGCAGTTCTTC.

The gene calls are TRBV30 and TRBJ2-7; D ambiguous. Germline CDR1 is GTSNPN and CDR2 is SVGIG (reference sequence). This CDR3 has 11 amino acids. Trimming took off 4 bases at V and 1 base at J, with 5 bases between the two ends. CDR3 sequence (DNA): TGTGCCTGGACCAGGTCCTACGAGCAGTACTTC. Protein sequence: CAWTRSYEQYF. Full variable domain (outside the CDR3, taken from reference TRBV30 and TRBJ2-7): SQTIHQWPATLVQPVGSPLSLECTVEGTSNPNLYWYRQAAGRGLQLLFYSVGIGQISSEVPQNLSASRPQDRQFILSSKKLLLSDSGFYLCAWTRSYEQYFGPGTRLTVT.

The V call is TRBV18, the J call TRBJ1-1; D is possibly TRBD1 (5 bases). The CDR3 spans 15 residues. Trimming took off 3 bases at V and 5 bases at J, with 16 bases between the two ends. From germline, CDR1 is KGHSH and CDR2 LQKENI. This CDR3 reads CASSPSAGPGTEAFF. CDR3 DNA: TGTGCCAGCTCACCGTCGGCAGGGCCGGGTACTGAAGCTTTCTTT.

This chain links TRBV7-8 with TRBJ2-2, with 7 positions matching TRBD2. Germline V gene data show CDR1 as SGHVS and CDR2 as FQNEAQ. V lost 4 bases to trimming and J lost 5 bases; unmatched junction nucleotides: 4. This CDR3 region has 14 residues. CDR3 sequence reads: CASSSGGLTGELFF. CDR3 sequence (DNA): TGTGCCAGCAGCTCGGGGGGACTAACCGGGGAGCTGTTTTTT.

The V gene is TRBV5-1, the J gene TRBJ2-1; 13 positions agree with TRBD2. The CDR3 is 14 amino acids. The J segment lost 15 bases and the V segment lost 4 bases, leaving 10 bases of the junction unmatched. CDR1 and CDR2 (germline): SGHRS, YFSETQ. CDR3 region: CASSDTSGGASAFF. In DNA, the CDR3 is TGCGCCAGCAGCGACACTAGCGGGGGGGCCTCCGCGTTCTTC.

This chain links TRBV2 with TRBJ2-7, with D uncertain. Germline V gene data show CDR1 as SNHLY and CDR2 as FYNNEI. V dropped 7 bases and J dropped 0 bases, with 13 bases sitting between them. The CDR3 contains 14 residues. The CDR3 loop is CASMRGVLSYEQYF. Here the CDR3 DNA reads TGTGCCAGCATGAGAGGTGTCCTCTCCTACGAGCAGTACTTC.

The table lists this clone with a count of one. CDR3 sequence (DNA): TGTGCCAGCAGCCCCGGACAGGGAGGCAAACTGTTTTTT. Its translation: CASSPGQGGKLFF. The chain carries TRBV7-7 and TRBJ1-4; TRBD1 agrees at 8 bases. Germline V gives CDR1 SSHAT, CDR2 FNYEAQ (reference sequence). V lost 5 bases to trimming and J lost 11 bases; unmatched junction nucleotides: 7. CDR3 size: 13 residues. Full variable domain (rest looked up from reference TRBV7-7 and TRBJ1-4): GAGVSQSPRYKVTKRGQDVTLRCDPISSHATLYWYQQALGQGPEFLTYFNYEAQPDKSGLPSDRFSAERPEGSISTLTIQRTEQRDSAMYRCASSPGQGGKLFFGSGTQLSVL.

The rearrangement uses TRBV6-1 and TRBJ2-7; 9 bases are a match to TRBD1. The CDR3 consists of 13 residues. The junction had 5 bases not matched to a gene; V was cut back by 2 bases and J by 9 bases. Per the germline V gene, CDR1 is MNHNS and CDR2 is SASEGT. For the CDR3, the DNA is TGTGCCAGCAGTGAACTTACAGGGGGCGGGCAGTACTTC. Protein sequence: CASSELTGGGQYF.

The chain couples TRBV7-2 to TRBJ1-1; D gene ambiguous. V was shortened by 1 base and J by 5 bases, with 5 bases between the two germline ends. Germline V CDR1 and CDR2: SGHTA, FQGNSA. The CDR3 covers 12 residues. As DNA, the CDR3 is TGTGCCAGCAGCTTAGACTGGACTGAAGCTTTCTTT. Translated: CASSLDWTEAFF.

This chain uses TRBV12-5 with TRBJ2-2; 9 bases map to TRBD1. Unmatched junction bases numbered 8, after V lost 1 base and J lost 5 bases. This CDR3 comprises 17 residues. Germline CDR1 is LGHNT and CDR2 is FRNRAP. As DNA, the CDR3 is TGTGCTAGTGGTTTGGCCCGGGACAGGGTTGGAACCGGGGAGCTGTTTTTT. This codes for CASGLARDRVGTGELFF.

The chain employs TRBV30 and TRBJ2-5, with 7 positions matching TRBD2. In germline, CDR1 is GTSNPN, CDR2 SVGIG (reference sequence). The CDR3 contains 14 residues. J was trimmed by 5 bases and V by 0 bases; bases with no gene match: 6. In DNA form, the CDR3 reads TGTGCCTGGAGTGTACTAGCGAAACGGGAGACCCAGTACTTC. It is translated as CAWSVLAKRETQYF.

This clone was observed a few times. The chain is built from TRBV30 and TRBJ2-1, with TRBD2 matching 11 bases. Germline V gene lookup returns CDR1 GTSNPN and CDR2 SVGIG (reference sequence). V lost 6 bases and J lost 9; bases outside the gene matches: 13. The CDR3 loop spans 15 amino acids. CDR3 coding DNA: TGTGCCTGCCCACTAGCGGGAGAGACAGGCGGTGAGCAGTTCTTC. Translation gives CACPLAGETGGEQFF.

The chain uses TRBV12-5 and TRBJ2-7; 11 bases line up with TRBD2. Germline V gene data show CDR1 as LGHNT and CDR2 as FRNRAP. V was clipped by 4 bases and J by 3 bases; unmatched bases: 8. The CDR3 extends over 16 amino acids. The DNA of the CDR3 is TGTGCTAGTGGTTATTCTATAGGGACTAGCGGCTACGAGCAGTACTTC. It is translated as CASGYSIGTSGYEQYF. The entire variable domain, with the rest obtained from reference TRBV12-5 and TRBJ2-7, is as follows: DARVTQTPRHKVTEMGQEVTMRCQPILGHNTVFWYRQTMMQGLELLAYFRNRAPLDDSGMPKDRFSAEMPDATLATLKIQPSEPRDSAVYFCASGYSIGTSGYEQYFGPGTRLTVT.

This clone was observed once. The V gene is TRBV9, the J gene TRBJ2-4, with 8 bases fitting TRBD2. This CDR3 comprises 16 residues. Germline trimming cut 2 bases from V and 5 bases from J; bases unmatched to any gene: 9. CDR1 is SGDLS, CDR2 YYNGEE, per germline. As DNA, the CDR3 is TGTGCCAGCAGCGTGGAACCACGGGGGGGAGAAAACATTCAGTACTTC. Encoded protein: CASSVEPRGGENIQYF.

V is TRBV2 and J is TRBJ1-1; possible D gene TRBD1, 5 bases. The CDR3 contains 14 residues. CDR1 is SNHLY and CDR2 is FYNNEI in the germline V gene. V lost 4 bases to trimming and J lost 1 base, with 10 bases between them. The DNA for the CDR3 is TGTGCCAGCAGTGCCCAGGGTAAGAACACTGAAGCTTTCTTT. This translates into CASSAQGKNTEAFF.

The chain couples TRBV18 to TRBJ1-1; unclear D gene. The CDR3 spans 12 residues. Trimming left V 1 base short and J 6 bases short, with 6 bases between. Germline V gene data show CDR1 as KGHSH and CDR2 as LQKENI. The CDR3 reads CASSPLGPEAFF. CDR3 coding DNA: TGTGCCAGCTCACCACTCGGTCCTGAAGCTTTCTTT.